This entry concerns a single TCR beta chain. Some clones are missing from TCRdb's copy, which holds only in-frame ones; the method was immunoSEQ multiplex PCR. The data show under 25,000 clones, with about 88% seen just once and about 8% held by the top ten. Deletions cut 3 bases from V and 4 bases from J, with 5 bases between. Germline V gene lookup returns CDR1 SEHNR and CDR2 FQNEAQ (reference sequence). CDR3 length equals 12 residues. These data originate in a study of T cell changes during pregnancy in multiple sclerosis. The receptor comes from a female donor with multiple sclerosis, enrolled in a pregnancy study. The rearrangement links TRBV7-9 to TRBJ2-3; D perhaps matches TRBD2 (5 bases). Material: CD8+ T cells from peripheral blood mononuclear cells, obtained after pregnancy. CDR3 nucleotide sequence: TGTGCCAGCAGCTTTAGCGCAGATACGCAGTATTTT. Translation gives CASSFSADTQYF.